A selection of T cell receptor beta chains follows, all from one sample in a study of CD8 T cells in Susac syndrome. Each CDR3 protein is one row after TCRdb ran MiXCR on the immunoSEQ multiplex PCR reads. The sample yields approximately 200,000 distinct CDR3 sequences, 95% seen once. Sequenced input: CD4+ T cells from PBMCs. The receptors derive from a human donor with multiple sclerosis. Each CDR3 is given with its conserved first and last residue. The order of the fields is D gene, V gene, J gene, clone size, CDR3 DNA, CDR3 protein. D genes are given only for firm matches. Some rows have no size entry. The others give once, few or many, or a class for an expanded clone.

TRBD2	TRBV20-1	TRBJ2-3	-	TGCAGTGCTGCGGGGGTGGGGACGCAGTATTTT	CSAAGVGTQYF
-	TRBV11-2	TRBJ1-1	-	TGTGCCAGCAGCCCTGAATTCCGGGGCACTGAAGCTTTCTTT	CASSPEFRGTEAFF
-	TRBV9	TRBJ1-6	-	TGTGCCAGCAGCGCTGGACAGTCGATCTCACCCCTCCACTTT	CASSAGQSISPLHF
-	TRBV14	TRBJ2-7	-	TGTGCCAGCAGCCAGGTGCCCCTTCTAGACGAGCAGTACTTC	CASSQVPLLDEQYF
-	TRBV3-1	TRBJ1-1	-	TGTGCCAGCAGCCCGAAGGGGACTACGGCAGCTTTCTTT	CASSPKGTTAAFF
TRBD1	TRBV24-1	TRBJ2-5	-	TGTGCCACCAGTGACGCAACCCTCGGGGACAGGGGAGAGACCCAGTACTTC	CATSDATLGDRGETQYF
-	TRBV2	TRBJ1-1	-	TGTGCCAGCAGGGGAGACACACAAGCTTTCTTT	CASRGDTQAFF
TRBD2	TRBV9	TRBJ2-1	-	TGTGCCAGCAGCGTAGGGTCTAGCGGGGGTTTCCCGCAGTTCTTC	CASSVGSSGGFPQFF
-	TRBV11-2	TRBJ2-1	-	TGTGCCAGCAGCTTAGTGGGCTCCAACAATGAGCAGTTCTTC	CASSLVGSNNEQFF
-	TRBV5-6	TRBJ2-4	-	TGTGCCAGCAGCTTGGATGGAGACATTCAGTACTTC	CASSLDGDIQYF
-	TRBV30	TRBJ1-2	once	TGTGCCTGGGCCAGAGGGGGGACCTATGGCTACACCTTC	CAWARGGTYGYTF
TRBD1	TRBV20-1	TRBJ1-5	-	TGCAGTGCGAGAGGACAGGGCGGTCAGCCCCAGCATTTT	CSARGQGGQPQHF
TRBD1	TRBV6-6	TRBJ2-5	-	TGTGCCAGCGTTTTGACAGGGTACGGAGAGACCCAGTACTTC	CASVLTGYGETQYF
-	TRBV24-1	TRBJ2-1	-	TGTGCCACCAGTGATCCCCCAATTGGGGGGCGCGTCGAGCAGTTCTTC	CATSDPPIGGRVEQFF
TRBD2	TRBV14	TRBJ2-1	once	TGTGCCAGCAGCCAAGAGCGCCTAGCGGTCTCCTACAATGAGCAGTTCTTC	CASSQERLAVSYNEQFF
TRBD1	TRBV12-3/TRBV12-4	TRBJ1-5	-	TGTGCCAGCAGCTGGGACAGCCGTATGCCCCAGCATTTT	CASSWDSRMPQHF
TRBD2	TRBV29-1	TRBJ2-1	-	TGCAGCGTACTAGCGGGGGGGCGCTTCGATGAGCAGTTCTTC	CSVLAGGRFDEQFF
TRBD1	TRBV29-1	TRBJ2-3	once	TGCAGCGTTAATGGACAGGGGATGGATACGCAGTATTTT	CSVNGQGMDTQYF
TRBD1	TRBV3-1	TRBJ1-1	-	TGTGCCAGCAGCCCTCGACAGGGAGGGGGGAACACTGAAGCTTTCTTT	CASSPRQGGGNTEAFF
-	TRBV3-1	TRBJ1-5	-	TGTGCCAGCAGCGTCGGATTGGGAGGTGGTCAGCCCCAGCATTTT	CASSVGLGGGQPQHF
-	TRBV4-2	TRBJ1-1	-	TGTGCCAGCAGCCAGAGCTTAAGGGTTGAAGCTTTCTTT	CASSQSLRVEAFF
-	TRBV4-1	TRBJ2-3	-	TGCGCCAGCAGCCAAGAGTTCGCAGATACGCAGTATTTT	CASSQEFADTQYF
TRBD2	TRBV20-1	TRBJ2-7	-	TGCAGTGCTAGCTCCCCCGGGGGGTACGAGCAGTACTTC	CSASSPGGYEQYF
-	TRBV18	TRBJ2-7	-	TGTGCCAGCTCACCTAAACAGGGATCCGAGCAGTACTTC	CASSPKQGSEQYF
TRBD1	TRBV14	TRBJ1-6	-	TGTGCCAGCAGCCAAGCGACAGGGAGATATAATTCACCCCTCCACTTT	CASSQATGRYNSPLHF
TRBD1	TRBV18	TRBJ1-5	few	TGTGCCAGCTCAGAGACAGGGGGCAGGCAGCCCCAGCATTTT	CASSETGGRQPQHF
-	TRBV9	TRBJ1-2	-	TGTGCCAGCAGCGAGGAAATTAGTGCTAACTATGGCTACACCTTC	CASSEEISANYGYTF
-	TRBV3-1	TRBJ2-5	-	TGTGCCAACAGCCAAGTACAAGAGACCCAGTACTTC	CANSQVQETQYF
-	TRBV30	TRBJ2-7	-	TGTGCCTGGAACCGAGCCTACGAGCAGTACTTC	CAWNRAYEQYF
-	TRBV20-1	TRBJ2-5	-	TGCAGTGCTAGAGCGAACGGGGGCCTCGAGACCCAGTACTTC	CSARANGGLETQYF
-	TRBV5-6	TRBJ2-4	once	TGTGCCAGCAGCTTCACCGGGACCACCAAAAACATTCAGTACTTC	CASSFTGTTKNIQYF
TRBD1	TRBV5-4	TRBJ2-5	-	TGTGCCAGCAGCACAGGGACAGGGAAAGAGACCCAGTACTTC	CASSTGTGKETQYF
-	TRBV29-1	TRBJ1-4	-	TGCAGCGTTGCAGAGGGCAGGACGGGCGAAAAACTGTTTTTT	CSVAEGRTGEKLFF
TRBD1	TRBV23-1	TRBJ1-5	-	TGCGCCAGCAGTCAAGTTCTAGACAGGGAACTCTTTAGCAATCAGCCCCAGCATTTT	CASSQVLDRELFSNQPQHF
-	TRBV25-1	TRBJ1-5	-	TGTGCCAGCGCCGGGGGGAAGGGTCAGCCCCAGCATTTT	CASAGGKGQPQHF
TRBD2	TRBV20-1	TRBJ2-3	-	TGCAGTGCTATTCACCCCGGACTAGCGGTAGATACGCAGTATTTT	CSAIHPGLAVDTQYF
TRBD1	TRBV9	TRBJ1-1	-	TGTGCCAGCAGCGAAACAACAGGGGGGAACAAGGCTTTCTTT	CASSETTGGNKAFF
-	TRBV19	TRBJ1-5	-	TGTGCCAGTAGTATAGGGGGGGATCAGCCCCAGCATTTT	CASSIGGDQPQHF
TRBD1	TRBV27	TRBJ1-2	-	TGTGCCAGCAGGCGGACAGGGGGCGGCGACTATGGCTACACCTTC	CASRRTGGGDYGYTF
TRBD2	TRBV10-3	TRBJ2-1	once	TGTGCCATCAGACCACCGGGGGGACCCTACAATGAGCAGTTCTTC	CAIRPPGGPYNEQFF
-	TRBV7-8	TRBJ2-1	-	TGTGCCAGCAGTCCCTTGTTGGGGGCGGGGGTTGAGCAGTTCTTC	CASSPLLGAGVEQFF
-	TRBV7-2	TRBJ1-1	-	TGTGCCAGCAGCTCCTTAAGCGGGAACACTGAAGCTTTCTTT	CASSSLSGNTEAFF
-	TRBV5-4	TRBJ1-1	-	TGTGCCAGCAGCCGTAAACCGGGCTCTTACCTAGAAGCTTTCTTT	CASSRKPGSYLEAFF
-	TRBV30	TRBJ2-7	-	TGTGCCTGGACTACCGGGGTCTACGAGCAGTACTTC	CAWTTGVYEQYF
-	TRBV29-1	TRBJ2-7	-	TGCAGCGTTGAAGGGGGGGAAGTCCACGAGCAGTACTTC	CSVEGGEVHEQYF
-	TRBV2	TRBJ2-3	-	TGTGCCAGCGCTAGCGAATTCACAGATACGCAGTATTTT	CASASEFTDTQYF